This is a list of T cell receptor beta chains from one sample in a study of CD8 T cells in Susac syndrome. TCRdb fed the immunoSEQ multiplex PCR reads into MiXCR, producing one record per CDR3 protein. The repertoire holds around 140,000 distinct CDR3 sequences, with around 80% as singletons. Sequences were obtained from CD8+ T cells from PBMCs. The receptors were sampled from a human donor with multiple sclerosis. Both conserved end residues are part of each CDR3. D genes are given only for firm matches. The size of a clone is reported for some rows only, either as once, few or many, or as a class for expanded clones.

>TRBV7-9|TRBJ2-7|-|-
CASSLGYATDYEQYF
TGTGCCAGCAGCTTAGGTTATGCGACAGACTACGAGCAGTACTTC
>TRBV5-4|TRBJ1-2|-|-
CASSSEVGYTF
TGTGCCAGCAGCTCAGAAGTCGGCTACACCTTC
>TRBV20-1|TRBJ2-7|-|TRBD2
CSASGGIRSDEQYF
TGCAGTGCTAGCGGGGGGATTCGCAGCGACGAGCAGTACTTC
>TRBV6-6|TRBJ2-5|-|-
CASSFLNSQEETQYF
TGTGCCAGCAGTTTTCTGAATTCCCAGGAAGAGACCCAGTACTTC
>TRBV12-3/TRBV12-4|TRBJ2-5|-|TRBD2
CASSGLAGTGETQYF
TGTGCCAGCAGCGGACTAGCGGGAACCGGAGAGACCCAGTACTTC
>TRBV27|TRBJ2-2|-|-
CASSFLRGGELFF
TGTGCCAGCAGTTTTCTTAGGGGCGGGGAGCTGTTTTTT
>TRBV6-2/TRBV6-3|TRBJ1-2|-|-
CASWSGDGGYTF
TGTGCCAGCTGGTCAGGGGACGGTGGCTACACCTTC
>TRBV11-2|TRBJ2-3|few|-
CASSLLLGSPDTQYF
TGTGCCAGCAGCCTCCTGCTGGGATCTCCAGATACGCAGTATTTT
>TRBV7-9|TRBJ2-7|-|-
CASSLRGFDEQYF
TGTGCCAGCAGCTTAAGGGGGTTCGACGAGCAGTACTTC
>TRBV4-3|TRBJ2-4|few|-
CASSPYRGEKNIQYF
TGCGCCAGCAGTCCCTATCGGGGCGAGAAAAACATTCAGTACTTC
>TRBV25-1|TRBJ1-1|-|-
CASSGTPITGSIATEAFF
TGTGCCAGCAGTGGGACCCCCATCACAGGCAGCATTGCCACTGAAGCTTTCTTT
>TRBV12-5|TRBJ2-2|once|-
CASGLVLEGFNTGELFF
TGTGCTAGTGGTTTGGTGTTGGAGGGATTTAACACCGGGGAGCTGTTTTTT
>TRBV6-1|TRBJ1-1|-|TRBD1
CASSEKESGTGITEAFF
TGTGCCAGCAGTGAAAAGGAGTCGGGGACAGGTATTACTGAAGCTTTCTTT
>TRBV7-2|TRBJ1-2|few|-
CASSLALRGSGYTF
TGTGCCAGCAGCTTAGCGCTTAGGGGAAGTGGCTACACCTTC
>TRBV12-3/TRBV12-4|TRBJ2-1|-|TRBD2
CASSLLAGGTDEQFF
TGTGCCAGCAGTTTACTAGCGGGAGGGACGGATGAGCAGTTCTTC
>TRBV4-3|TRBJ2-2|-|-
CASRQDVDLHTGELFF
TGCGCCAGCAGACAAGATGTCGACTTACACACCGGGGAGCTGTTTTTT
>TRBV30|TRBJ2-3|-|TRBD1
CAWSGQGAADTQYF
TGTGCCTGGAGTGGCCAGGGGGCGGCAGATACGCAGTATTTT
>TRBV5-5|TRBJ1-2|-|TRBD1
CASSHGQGKDLPEGEDTF
TGTGCCAGCAGCCACGGACAGGGGAAGGATCTCCCCGAGGGGGAAGACACCTTC
>TRBV6-5|TRBJ1-5|-|TRBD1
CASSYELGTGTDQPQHF
TGTGCCAGCAGTTACGAGCTTGGGACAGGCACCGATCAGCCCCAGCATTTT
>TRBV30|TRBJ2-7|-|-
CAWSVLGGHPEQYF
TGTGCCTGGAGTGTTCTTGGGGGCCATCCCGAGCAGTACTTC
>TRBV3-1|TRBJ2-1|-|-
CASSQVGFAYNEQFF
TGTGCCAGCAGCCAAGTTGGATTCGCCTACAATGAGCAGTTCTTC
>TRBV4-1|TRBJ1-1|-|-
CASSQYGGNTEAFF
TGCGCCAGCAGCCAATACGGGGGCAACACTGAAGCTTTCTTT
>TRBV4-1|TRBJ1-1|-|-
CASSHGGANTEAFF
TGCGCCAGCAGCCACGGTGGGGCAAACACTGAAGCTTTCTTT
>TRBV27|TRBJ2-1|few|-
CASSPHLAYNEQFF
TGTGCCAGCAGTCCGCACCTAGCGTACAATGAGCAGTTCTTC
>TRBV20-1|TRBJ2-7|-|-
CSAKSRTSYEQYF
TGCAGTGCCAAATCTAGGACAAGCTACGAGCAGTACTTC
>TRBV12-3/TRBV12-4|TRBJ1-4|-|TRBD1
CASSFSALKRQGGEKLFF
TGTGCCAGCAGTTTTAGTGCCCTGAAAAGACAGGGCGGTGAAAAACTGTTTTTT
>TRBV2|TRBJ2-3|once|TRBD2
CAKRQREPDTQYF
TGTGCTAAGCGCCAGCGGGAGCCAGATACGCAGTATTTT
>TRBV7-2|TRBJ2-1|-|-
CASSLLAGHYNEQFF
TGTGCCAGCAGCTTATTGGCGGGTCACTACAATGAGCAGTTCTTC
>TRBV19|TRBJ1-1|-|-
CASTRARNTEAFF
TGTGCCAGTACCCGGGCCCGGAACACTGAAGCTTTCTTT
>TRBV7-6|TRBJ2-1|-|TRBD1
CASSPGTGQFF
TGTGCCAGCAGCCCCGGGACAGGGCAGTTCTTC
>TRBV2|TRBJ2-7|-|-
CASSEAAGKTYEQYF
TGTGCCAGCAGTGAAGCAGCAGGGAAGACCTACGAGCAGTACTTC
>TRBV5-6|TRBJ2-3|-|TRBD1
CASSRQGARAGSTDTQYF
TGTGCCAGCAGCCGCCAGGGGGCTCGGGCGGGAAGCACAGATACGCAGTATTTT
>TRBV6-1|TRBJ2-7|-|TRBD1
CASPLRQGDDEQYF
TGTGCCAGCCCACTAAGACAGGGTGACGACGAGCAGTACTTC
>TRBV30|TRBJ1-1|few|-
CAWSFLRRAAFF
TGTGCCTGGAGTTTCCTGCGGAGGGCAGCTTTCTTT
>TRBV30|TRBJ2-7|-|-
CAWNGAWGSYNEQYF
TGTGCCTGGAATGGGGCCTGGGGCTCCTACAATGAGCAGTACTTC
>TRBV6-5|TRBJ2-3|few|TRBD2
CASSFLAGESTDTQYF
TGTGCCAGCAGTTTCCTAGCGGGGGAGAGCACAGATACGCAGTATTTT
>TRBV12-3/TRBV12-4|TRBJ2-3|-|-
CASSSTGSPDTQYF
TGTGCCAGCAGTTCAACCGGAAGCCCAGATACGCAGTATTTT
>TRBV2|TRBJ1-5|-|-
CASSDEVHQPQHF
TGTGCCAGCAGTGACGAAGTTCATCAGCCCCAGCATTTT
>TRBV24-1|TRBJ2-3|-|TRBD1
CATSDGTEQYF
TGTGCCACCAGTGATGGGACAGAGCAGTATTTT
>TRBV24-1|TRBJ2-1|-|-
CATSDLRSEQFF
TGTGCCACCAGTGATTTGCGCTCCGAGCAGTTCTTC
>TRBV7-9|TRBJ1-2|-|-
CASSFLLEATFFHNYGYTF
TGTGCCAGCAGCTTTTTGCTGGAGGCAACCTTCTTTCATAACTATGGCTACACCTTC
>TRBV7-8|TRBJ1-1|-|-
CASSSTGYTEAFF
TGTGCCAGCAGCTCCACAGGGTACACTGAAGCTTTCTTT
>TRBV19|TRBJ2-1|-|TRBD2
CASSMTSGSPSYNEQFF
TGTGCCAGTAGCATGACTAGCGGGAGCCCCTCCTACAATGAGCAGTTCTTC
>TRBV29-1|TRBJ2-2|-|-
CSVEERLTGELFF
TGCAGCGTTGAGGAGCGGCTCACCGGGGAGCTGTTTTTT
>TRBV27|TRBJ2-1|-|-
CASSFGQSSYNEQFF
TGTGCCAGCAGTTTCGGACAGAGCTCCTACAATGAGCAGTTCTTC
>TRBV30|TRBJ2-7|few|-
CAWRGPAYEQYF
TGTGCCTGGAGAGGTCCGGCCTACGAGCAGTACTTC
>TRBV30|TRBJ1-3|-|-
CAWSQGGNTIYF
TGTGCCTGGAGTCAAGGGGGAAACACCATATATTTT
>TRBV12-5|TRBJ2-2|-|-
CASGSHRVTGELFF
TGTGCTAGTGGTTCCCACCGGGTCACCGGGGAGCTGTTTTTT
>TRBV24-1|TRBJ2-5|-|-
CATSSGETQYF
TGTGCCACCAGTTCGGGAGAGACCCAGTACTTC
>TRBV5-1|TRBJ1-2|-|TRBD1
CASSLGQGQLKSYTF
TGCGCCAGCAGCCTGGGACAGGGACAGCTAAAAAGCTACACCTTC
>TRBV10-3|TRBJ2-7|-|-
CAISESAGLTYEQYF
TGTGCCATCAGTGAGTCCGCCGGCCTCACCTACGAGCAGTACTTC
>TRBV7-9|TRBJ1-1|-|-
CAVIGGAGTEAFF
TGTGCAGTAATAGGGGGGGCAGGCACTGAAGCTTTCTTT